The clone carrying this T cell receptor beta chain was recorded a few times. Germline CDR1 SGHNT, CDR2 YENEEA. With 1 base removed from V and 5 bases from J, the gap between germline ends came to 18 bases. The CDR3 spans 16 residues. These data come from a study of cytomegalovirus exposure and HLA in healthy donors. Study overall: Across 350 to 400 genotyped donors, more than 75% landed in the Caucasian-associated ancestry cluster.

In the PCR, 60 Vbeta and 13 Jbeta primers were used. The data were produced by immunoSEQ multiplex PCR, yet TCRdb's version contains in-frame clones alone and is incomplete. The sample yields over 200,000 clones, around 89% seen once. The source material was PBMCs. The TCR comes from a woman aged 18-30 years in good health and CMV-seronegative. The V gene is TRBV11-3, the J gene TRBJ2-7; TRBD2 might be the D (5 bases). CDR3: CASSLVVGLLEHEQYF. The CDR3 bases are TGTGCCAGCAGCTTAGTAGTGGGTCTACTAGAACACGAGCAGTACTTC. The full variable domain, its missing parts supplied by reference TRBV11-3 and TRBJ2-7, is EAGVVQSPRYKIIEKKQPVAFWCNPISGHNTLYWYLQNLGQGPELLIRYENEEAVDDSQLPKDRFSAERLKGVDSTLKIQPAELGDSAVYLCASSLVVGLLEHEQYFGPGTRLTVT.